This is a list of T cell receptor beta chains from one sample in a study of cytomegalovirus exposure and HLA in healthy donors. Measured with immunoSEQ multiplex PCR; TCRdb has only the in-frame clones, and not every one. This table has roughly 200,000 clones, about 80% appearing once. Sequencing was done on a sample of PBMCs. The receptor set was obtained from a woman in her 30s in good health and CMV-seronegative. Both conserved end residues are part of each CDR3. Fields, in order: D gene, V gene, clone size, J gene, CDR3 DNA, CDR3 protein. A D gene is named only where the DNA matches it firmly. Size is omitted from some rows. Given values are once, few, many or a class for expanded clones.

>-|TRBV5-6|-|TRBJ1-2
TGTGCCAGCAGCGGGGGTACAGGGATTTCTGGCTACCCCTTC
CASSGGTGISGYPF
>-|TRBV6-1|once|TRBJ2-7
TGTGCCAGCAGCCTTTTTAGACAGAGCTCCTACGAGCAGTACTTC
CASSLFRQSSYEQYF
>TRBD1|TRBV5-1|-|TRBJ2-7
TGCGCCAGCAGCGGGGGACAGGGGGCTTACGAGCAGTACTTC
CASSGGQGAYEQYF
>-|TRBV20-1|-|TRBJ1-2
TGCAGTGCCCGAGGCGTCTATGGCTACACCTTC
CSARGVYGYTF
>-|TRBV7-2|-|TRBJ2-1
TGTGCCAGCAGCCCAGGGCAGGAGCAGTTCTTC
CASSPGQEQFF
>TRBD1|TRBV6-1|-|TRBJ1-5
TGTGCCAGCAGTGACAGACAGGGGTTAAATCAGCCCCAGCATTTT
CASSDRQGLNQPQHF
>-|TRBV4-2|-|TRBJ1-3
TGTGCCAGCAGCAATGACAGAAACTCTGGAAACACCATATATTTT
CASSNDRNSGNTIYF
>TRBD2|TRBV6-6|-|TRBJ2-7
TGTGCCAGCAGTCCTCTAGCGGGAGTGAGCGAGCAGTACTTC
CASSPLAGVSEQYF
>-|TRBV6-1|-|TRBJ2-7
TGTGCCAGCAGTGAACGGCCCCCGGGCAGGGCCTACGAGCAGTACTTC
CASSERPPGRAYEQYF
>TRBD1|TRBV25-1|once|TRBJ1-5
TGTGCCAGCAGTGCCGGGACAGGGAGGGGGCCCCAGCATTTT
CASSAGTGRGPQHF
>-|TRBV7-9|-|TRBJ2-3
TGTGCCAGCAGCTCGGGGGTTGGAGGGACTTATCGTACTACGCAGTATTTT
CASSSGVGGTYRTTQYF
>-|TRBV15|-|TRBJ1-1
TGTGCCACCAGCAGACTATATAGAGGTACTGAAGCTTTCTTT
CATSRLYRGTEAFF
>-|TRBV6-1|-|TRBJ1-5
TGTGCCAGCAGTGATTTTTCGGGGAATCAGCCCCAGCATTTT
CASSDFSGNQPQHF
>TRBD1|TRBV7-3|-|TRBJ1-6
TGTGCCAGCAGCTTACTGGACAGGGTCAGGAATTCACCCCTCCACTTT
CASSLLDRVRNSPLHF
>-|TRBV9|-|TRBJ1-1
TGTGCCAGCAGCGTAGGCGGGGACACTGAAGCTTTCTTT
CASSVGGDTEAFF
>-|TRBV2|-|TRBJ1-5
TGTGCCAGCAGTCAGGGCCCGGGCCTCAATCAGCCCCAGCATTTT
CASSQGPGLNQPQHF
>-|TRBV4-2|-|TRBJ2-7
TGTGCCAGCAGCCAAGCCCAAACCGGGGGTCTCTACGAGCAGTACTTC
CASSQAQTGGLYEQYF
>-|TRBV9|once|TRBJ1-2
TGTGCCAGCAGCGTAGTAGGTGGGGGGGGCTACACCTTC
CASSVVGGGGYTF
>-|TRBV6-5|-|TRBJ2-2
TGTGCCAGCAGCCCTACAGGGAACACCGGGGAGCTGTTTTTT
CASSPTGNTGELFF
>-|TRBV5-1|-|TRBJ2-7
TGCGCCAGCAGCTTGGCCTTTCAACCCGCGGGGGAGCAGTACTTC
CASSLAFQPAGEQYF
>-|TRBV5-1|-|TRBJ1-1
TGCGCCAGCAGCTTGGGAGGTCAGTTGAACACTGAAGCTTTCTTT
CASSLGGQLNTEAFF
>TRBD1|TRBV6-5|few|TRBJ2-2
TGTGCCAGCAACCGCAGGGGGCGAGCCACCGGGGAGCTGTTTTTT
CASNRRGRATGELFF
>TRBD2|TRBV30|once|TRBJ2-1
TGTGCCTGGAGTGTACCGGGGGGGACCTACAATGAGCAGTTCTTC
CAWSVPGGTYNEQFF
>-|TRBV5-8|-|TRBJ1-4
TGTGCCAGCAGCCCGGTACCACAGACAACTAATGAAAAACTGTTTTTT
CASSPVPQTTNEKLFF
>-|TRBV5-1|few|TRBJ2-3
TGCGCCAGCCGCCAAGGGGCCCCAGATACGCAGTATTTT
CASRQGAPDTQYF
>TRBD2|TRBV28|-|TRBJ2-7
TGTGCCAGCAGACCGGGACTAGCGGGCCGGATGAGCTCCTACGAGCAGTACTTC
CASRPGLAGRMSSYEQYF
>TRBD1|TRBV9|-|TRBJ2-7
TGTGCCAGCAGCGGGAACCCGCGGACAGGGAACCCCTACGAGCAGTACTTC
CASSGNPRTGNPYEQYF
>TRBD1|TRBV7-9|-|TRBJ2-5
TGTGCCAGCAGCTTAGTTGGGGACAGGCGCCGCGTTGTCCAAGAGACCCAGTACTTC
CASSLVGDRRRVVQETQYF
>-|TRBV10-3|-|TRBJ1-2
TGCTCGAGGGAGCTATATGGCTACACCTTC
CSRELYGYTF
>TRBD2|TRBV5-1|-|TRBJ2-7
TGCGCCAGCAGTCCTGGGACTAGCGGGATCGAGCAGTACTTC
CASSPGTSGIEQYF
>-|TRBV18|-|TRBJ1-3
TGTGCCAGCTCCCGAATCGGGGGGGGCCCCTCTGGAAACACCATATATTTT
CASSRIGGGPSGNTIYF
>-|TRBV6-1|-|TRBJ2-7
TGTGCCAGCAGTGAATTTGGGGGGGCTTACGAGCAGTACTTC
CASSEFGGAYEQYF
>TRBD1|TRBV27|-|TRBJ2-1
TGTGCCAGCAGTCCCTGGACAGGGGGAAATGAGCAGTTCTTC
CASSPWTGGNEQFF
>TRBD1|TRBV6-5|-|TRBJ2-5
TGTGCCAGCAGTTACCTAGGACAGGGAGGAGAGACCCAGTACTTC
CASSYLGQGGETQYF
>-|TRBV5-1|once|TRBJ2-2
TGCGCCAGCAGCTTGCCGGCGGGAACTGGCGCCGGGGAGCTGTTTTTT
CASSLPAGTGAGELFF
>-|TRBV6-4|-|TRBJ2-7
TGTGCCAGCAGTGACTCGCCTAGGTGCGAGCAGTACTTC
CASSDSPRCEQYF
>TRBD2|TRBV2|-|TRBJ2-5
TGTGCCAGCAGAACGGGACTAGCGGGCATAGAGACCCAGTACTTC
CASRTGLAGIETQYF
>TRBD1|TRBV5-1|few|TRBJ1-2
TGCGCCAGCAGCTTTACAGGGGGAGGCTATGGCTACCCCTTC
CASSFTGGGYGYPF
>-|TRBV23-1|few|TRBJ1-6
TGCGCCAGCAACCCTGGAAGGGGTAATTCACCCCTCCACTTT
CASNPGRGNSPLHF
>-|TRBV11-3|-|TRBJ2-1
TGTGCCAGCAGCTTCCCGGCGAGGCGAAGCTCCTACAATGAGCAGTTCTTC
CASSFPARRSSYNEQFF
>TRBD1|TRBV28|few|TRBJ1-3
TGTGCCAGCAGTTTGGACCCGACAGGGATTGGAAACACCATATATTTT
CASSLDPTGIGNTIYF
>TRBD1|TRBV25-1|few|TRBJ1-1
TGTGCCAGCAGTGATTTTCAGGGGGCGCACACTGAAGCTTTCTTT
CASSDFQGAHTEAFF
>-|TRBV27|-|TRBJ1-2
TGTGCCAGCAGTTTGTCCACAGGGACCTATGGCTACACCTTC
CASSLSTGTYGYTF